A selection of T cell receptor beta chains follows, all from one sample in a study of neoadjuvant nivolumab and ipilimumab in lung cancer. Method: immunoSEQ multiplex PCR; TCRdb's copy keeps in-frame clones and lacks some. This repertoire shows over a thousand clones, about 86% found once; its top ten account for approximately 3.5%. The sequences come from adjacent normal lung tissue, collected after neoadjuvant nivolumab, alone or with ipilimumab, at or shortly before surgery. The receptors stem from an adult with non-small cell lung cancer. Both conserved end residues are part of each CDR3.

>TRBJ1-1|TRBV29-1
CSVKQGGSSEAFF
>TRBJ1-2|TRBV28
CASSSRKRYGYTF
>TRBJ2-7|TRBV4-3
CASSQDYSYEQYF
>TRBJ1-2|TRBV5-1
CASSAGSYGYTF
>TRBJ1-4|TRBV5-1
CASSPGAPMRGQLFF
>TRBJ1-4|TRBV7-2
CASSSYSNEKLFF
>TRBJ2-7|TRBV7-2
CASSLRDKSYEQYF
>TRBJ1-2|TRBV5-6
CASTRQGINYGYTF
>TRBJ1-1|TRBV2
CASSEAGAKGTEAFF
>TRBJ2-4|TRBV2
CASRPGTGGENIQYF
>TRBJ2-7|TRBV7-9
CASSGFRDPYEQYF
>TRBJ1-3|TRBV7-9
CASSLELGWGTSGGNTIYF
>TRBJ2-3|TRBV10-3
CAIRFQGETDTQYF
>TRBJ2-7|TRBV18
CASSPGHGTNYEQYF
>TRBJ2-7|TRBV2
CASSEGQGANYEQYF
>TRBJ2-7|TRBV20-1
CSASRGYEQYF
>TRBJ1-1|TRBV5-1
CASSPGGLDAFF
>TRBJ1-4|TRBV6-5
CASRLYQGAVEKLFF
>TRBJ2-5|TRBV5-6
CASTSTSFQETQYF
>TRBJ1-5|TRBV7-9
CASSLGIQPQHF
>TRBJ2-2|TRBV7-3
CASSLNGGKNTGELFF
>TRBJ1-3|TRBV11-2
CASGPTVSGNTIYF
>TRBJ2-2|TRBV7-8
CASSFAGASTGELFF
>TRBJ1-2|TRBV5-6
CASSWPPPTGTRYGYTF
>TRBJ1-2|TRBV6-5
CASSPVEGYGYTF
>TRBJ1-1|TRBV7-2
CASSLLGGNTEAFF
>TRBJ1-1|TRBV4-3
CASQRGLENTEAFF
>TRBJ1-4|TRBV11-2
CASSLLATNEKLFF
>TRBJ2-3|TRBV19
CASKGQSTDTQYF
>TRBJ2-1|TRBV9
CASSVVSGSNEQFF
>TRBJ1-1|TRBV14
CASSHRRNTEAFF
>TRBJ1-5|TRBV6-1
CASSVEQGAVQPQHF
>TRBJ2-7|TRBV11-3
CASSMTGSGQEQYF
>TRBJ1-1|TRBV7-9
CASSRQGVNTEAFF
>TRBJ1-2|TRBV5-6
CASSLATGPSYGYTF
>TRBJ2-3|TRBV7-2
CASSFHRADTQYF
>TRBJ2-7|TRBV27
CASSLGVARFYEQYF
>TRBJ1-5|TRBV5-1
CASATDSNQPQHF
>TRBJ2-2|TRBV19
CASSNPNTGELFF
>TRBJ1-4|TRBV6-1
CASSDSTNEKLFF
>TRBJ2-4|TRBV7-2
CASSPGDRGKNIQYF
>TRBJ1-1|TRBV7-7
CASSLRGDPGGFDDTEAFF
>TRBJ2-5|TRBV7-2
CASSLMSGLGETQYF
>TRBJ2-7|TRBV11-2
CASSTGTGGSYEQYF
>TRBJ1-2|TRBV5-6
CASSLGGRRYYGYTF
>TRBJ2-7|TRBV19
CASSETSTGVEQYF
>TRBJ2-7|TRBV7-9
CASSLDSKQYF
>TRBJ1-2|TRBV5-8
CASSFAVNYGYTF
>TRBJ2-6|TRBV2
CASLYVTGANVLTF
>TRBJ1-2|TRBV5-1
CASSPEGTDFYGYTF
>TRBJ2-3|TRBV14
CASSHTDTQYF